The 4 T cell receptor beta chains presented below share a single source sample, sequenced in a study of cytomegalovirus exposure and HLA in healthy donors. 60 Vbeta and 13 Jbeta primers were used in PCR. Assay used: immunoSEQ multiplex PCR; TCRdb lists only in-frame clones, some missing. The repertoire consists of about 90,000 clones, with about three fifths occurring once and the leading ten covering 5.5%. The sequenced sample consisted of PBMCs. All receptors come from a woman under 40 in good health and CMV-seropositive.

Note on this clone: This sample includes further DNA sequences coding for the same CDR3. This chain joins TRBV21-1 and TRBJ1-1. TRBV21-1 is a known pseudogene. The CDR3 totals 16 residues. CDR3 sequence (DNA): TGTGCCAGTGGCAAAGCTACGGGATCCGCGGGCACTGAAGCTTTCTTT. This codes for CASGKATGSAGTEAFF.

The chain combines TRBV11-2 with TRBJ2-7; D is perhaps TRBD1 (5 bases). The CDR3 contains 14 residues. The germline gives CDR1 SGHAT, CDR2 FQNNGV. V lost 4 bases and J lost 2, with 12 bases in between. CDR3: CASSSRQITYEQYF. CDR3 coding DNA: TGTGCCAGCAGCTCACGACAGATAACCTACGAGCAGTACTTC.

V gene TRBV6-5 combines with J gene TRBJ2-1; D perhaps matches TRBD2 (5 bases). Germline CDR1 reads MNHEY; CDR2 reads SVGAGI. V was shortened by 0 bases and J by 9 bases, with 9 bases between the two germline ends. The CDR3 is 13 amino acids. CDR3 DNA sequence: TGTGCCAGCAGTTACTCGTCGGGGTTTGAGCAGTTCTTC. It yields the protein CASSYSSGFEQFF.

The chain combines TRBV6-5 with TRBJ1-2, with TRBD1 identical over 11 bases. The junction had 9 bases not matched to a gene; V was cut back by 6 bases and J by 9 bases. The CDR3 has 14 amino acids. Germline values: CDR1 MNHEY, CDR2 SVGAGI. The CDR3 nucleotides read TGTGCCAGCAGCCCCCTGGGGACAGGGGGACGCTACACCTTC. This translates into CASSPLGTGGRYTF.